Listed below are T cell receptor beta chains from one sample, sequenced in a study of radiotherapy plus CTLA-4 blockade in lung cancer. Assay: immunoSEQ multiplex PCR; the TCRdb copy retains only in-frame clones and omits some. The table records roughly 120,000 clones, nearly 80% of them present only once. This specimen consisted of peripheral blood, obtained from a patient treated with radiotherapy plus ipilimumab. The receptors here all came from a human donor with non-small cell lung cancer who had a partial response to radiotherapy plus ipilimumab. CDR3s include the opening cysteine and the closing phenylalanine or tryptophan. D genes are given only for firm matches. Not every row has a clone size; where given, it reads once, few, many or a size class.

d_gene: .
j_gene: TRBJ2-1
abundance: .
v_gene: TRBV9
len: 15
CDR3nt: TGTGCCAGCAGCGCTTCAGGGTTGTCCTACAATGAGCAGTTCTTC
CDR3aa: CASSASGLSYNEQFF

d_gene: .
j_gene: TRBJ1-1
abundance: .
v_gene: TRBV19
len: 13
CDR3nt: TGTGCCAGTAGTAACAAGGGGGACACTGAAGCTTTCTTT
CDR3aa: CASSNKGDTEAFF

d_gene: .
j_gene: TRBJ1-6
abundance: .
v_gene: TRBV28
len: 15
CDR3nt: TGTGCCAGCACCCTAAGCGGGAGGGCCAATTCACCCCTCCACTTT
CDR3aa: CASTLSGRANSPLHF

d_gene: TRBD1
j_gene: TRBJ1-2
abundance: .
v_gene: TRBV4-2
len: 17
CDR3nt: TGTGCCAGCAGCCGCCCATTACAGGGGCCCGGGGACTATGGCTACACCTTC
CDR3aa: CASSRPLQGPGDYGYTF

d_gene: TRBD1
j_gene: TRBJ2-1
abundance: few
v_gene: TRBV30
len: 14
CDR3nt: TGTGCCTGGAGTCCCACAGGGGGTGGGGATGAGCAGTTCTTC
CDR3aa: CAWSPTGGGDEQFF

d_gene: .
j_gene: TRBJ2-7
abundance: .
v_gene: TRBV5-1
len: 18
CDR3nt: TGCGCCAGCAGCTTGAGATCACCGGTGCCCTCCAAGAGCTACGAGCAGTACTTC
CDR3aa: CASSLRSPVPSKSYEQYF

d_gene: .
j_gene: TRBJ1-2
abundance: .
v_gene: TRBV4-2
len: 16
CDR3nt: TGTGCCAGCAGCCTCTGGGGGGGGGCTGGCGACTATGGCTACACCTTC
CDR3aa: CASSLWGGAGDYGYTF

d_gene: TRBD1
j_gene: TRBJ1-2
abundance: .
v_gene: TRBV12-5
len: 16
CDR3nt: TGTGCTAGTGGTTTGCCCCGACAGGGGGCTGGGTATGGCTACACCTTC
CDR3aa: CASGLPRQGAGYGYTF

d_gene: .
j_gene: TRBJ2-6
abundance: .
v_gene: TRBV27
len: 15
CDR3nt: TGTGCCAGCAGGCCAGGGGACAAAGGGGCCAACGTCCTGACTTTC
CDR3aa: CASRPGDKGANVLTF

d_gene: .
j_gene: TRBJ1-4
abundance: .
v_gene: TRBV10-3
len: 16
CDR3nt: TGTGCCATCAGTGAGTCGACGCCTTCGACAGGTGAAAAACTGTTTTTT
CDR3aa: CAISESTPSTGEKLFF

d_gene: TRBD2
j_gene: TRBJ2-1
abundance: .
v_gene: TRBV28
len: 18
CDR3nt: TGTGCCAGCAGCCTTCGGGCAGGGCGGGGGGAATCCTACAATGAGCAGTTCTTC
CDR3aa: CASSLRAGRGESYNEQFF

d_gene: .
j_gene: TRBJ2-1
abundance: .
v_gene: TRBV19
len: 16
CDR3nt: TGTGCCAGTAGTCTCTGGCTTTTGGGCAGTCCCAATGAGCAGTTCTTC
CDR3aa: CASSLWLLGSPNEQFF

d_gene: TRBD2
j_gene: TRBJ2-3
abundance: .
v_gene: TRBV7-2
len: 15
CDR3nt: TGTGCCAGCAGCTCAGGGACTAGCGGTCGAGATACGCAGTATTTT
CDR3aa: CASSSGTSGRDTQYF

d_gene: .
j_gene: TRBJ1-5
abundance: .
v_gene: TRBV28
len: 16
CDR3nt: TGTGCCAGCATCTCTTCAGGGGCCCGGGGCAATCAGCCCCAGCATTTT
CDR3aa: CASISSGARGNQPQHF

d_gene: TRBD1
j_gene: TRBJ1-5
abundance: once
v_gene: TRBV7-2
len: 15
CDR3nt: TGTGCCAGCAGCTTAGGACAGGGGGACTTTCAGCCCCAGCATTTT
CDR3aa: CASSLGQGDFQPQHF

d_gene: TRBD2
j_gene: TRBJ2-1
abundance: .
v_gene: TRBV11-1
len: 17
CDR3nt: TGTGCCAGCAGCTTAGCCCAGCGGGAGCCCTCCTACAATGAGCAGTTCTTC
CDR3aa: CASSLAQREPSYNEQFF

d_gene: .
j_gene: TRBJ2-3
abundance: .
v_gene: TRBV7-9
len: 12
CDR3nt: TGTGCCAGCAGCCCCGGAGGTGATACGCAGTATTTT
CDR3aa: CASSPGGDTQYF

d_gene: .
j_gene: TRBJ1-1
abundance: .
v_gene: TRBV18
len: 14
CDR3nt: TGTGCCAGCTCACCAGACATTAGGAACACTGAAGCTTTCTTT
CDR3aa: CASSPDIRNTEAFF

d_gene: .
j_gene: TRBJ1-2
abundance: once
v_gene: TRBV15
len: 14
CDR3nt: TGTGCCACCAGCAGACGGGACAATAACTATGGCTACACCTTC
CDR3aa: CATSRRDNNYGYTF

d_gene: TRBD2
j_gene: TRBJ2-1
abundance: .
v_gene: TRBV7-2
len: 15
CDR3nt: TGTGCCAGCAGCAACGGACGTAGCGGGAGGAGTGAGCAGTTCTTC
CDR3aa: CASSNGRSGRSEQFF

d_gene: TRBD1
j_gene: TRBJ2-7
abundance: .
v_gene: TRBV5-1
len: 17
CDR3nt: TGCGCCAGCAGCTTGGCGGGACAGGGTTTAGGCGCCTACGAGCAGTACTTC
CDR3aa: CASSLAGQGLGAYEQYF

d_gene: TRBD1
j_gene: TRBJ1-3
abundance: .
v_gene: TRBV5-1
len: 17
CDR3nt: TGCGCCAGCAGCTTGGGTTCAGGGGGCTCCTCTGGAAACACCATATATTTT
CDR3aa: CASSLGSGGSSGNTIYF

d_gene: .
j_gene: TRBJ2-7
abundance: .
v_gene: TRBV27
len: 13
CDR3nt: TGTGCCAGCCGAAGGGGACACCCCTACGAGCAGTACTTC
CDR3aa: CASRRGHPYEQYF

d_gene: TRBD1
j_gene: TRBJ1-1
abundance: .
v_gene: TRBV6-1
len: 13
CDR3nt: TGTGCCAGCAGTGTAGGGACAGGGGCTGAAGCTTTCTTT
CDR3aa: CASSVGTGAEAFF

d_gene: .
j_gene: TRBJ1-5
abundance: few
v_gene: TRBV4-1
len: 14
CDR3nt: TGCGCCAGCAGCCAAGATCCCCATAATCAGCCCCAGCATTTT
CDR3aa: CASSQDPHNQPQHF

d_gene: TRBD1
j_gene: TRBJ1-2
abundance: few
v_gene: TRBV7-9
len: 15
CDR3nt: TGTGCCAGCAGCTTAGAGACAGGGGGAGCCTATGGCTACACCTTC
CDR3aa: CASSLETGGAYGYTF

d_gene: TRBD2
j_gene: TRBJ2-1
abundance: .
v_gene: TRBV5-1
len: 16
CDR3nt: TGCGCCAGCAGCTTGGATTCTAGCGGGAGGGGCAATGAGCAGTTCTTC
CDR3aa: CASSLDSSGRGNEQFF

d_gene: TRBD1
j_gene: TRBJ1-4
abundance: .
v_gene: TRBV28
len: 14
CDR3nt: TGTGCCAGCAGTTGGGACAGGAGCAACGAAAAACTGTTTTTT
CDR3aa: CASSWDRSNEKLFF

d_gene: .
j_gene: TRBJ2-5
abundance: few
v_gene: TRBV7-2
len: 16
CDR3nt: TGTGCCAGCAGCTTATCCGGACGGGGAGAAGGAGAGACCCAGTACTTC
CDR3aa: CASSLSGRGEGETQYF

d_gene: TRBD2
j_gene: TRBJ2-1
abundance: .
v_gene: TRBV4-1
len: 17
CDR3nt: TGCGCCAGCAGCCATCTTATAGCGGGAGGGCCTGGCAATGAGCAGTTCTTC
CDR3aa: CASSHLIAGGPGNEQFF

d_gene: TRBD2
j_gene: TRBJ2-2
abundance: few
v_gene: TRBV4-2
len: 17
CDR3nt: TGTGCCAGCAGCCAATCCGGAAATAGCGGGGAGATCGGGGAGCTGTTTTTT
CDR3aa: CASSQSGNSGEIGELFF

d_gene: .
j_gene: TRBJ1-1
abundance: .
v_gene: TRBV5-1
len: 16
CDR3nt: TGCGCCAGCAGCCTGAGAACGCAGACAGGGAACACTGAAGCTTTCTTT
CDR3aa: CASSLRTQTGNTEAFF

d_gene: .
j_gene: TRBJ1-1
abundance: .
v_gene: TRBV18
len: 15
CDR3nt: TGTGCCAGCTCAATTCTCGGACAAGCGAACACTGAAGCTTTCTTT
CDR3aa: CASSILGQANTEAFF

d_gene: .
j_gene: TRBJ1-2
abundance: once
v_gene: TRBV7-2
len: 13
CDR3nt: TGTGCCAGCAGCCCGGACAGAAGAAGTGGCTACACCTTC
CDR3aa: CASSPDRRSGYTF

d_gene: .
j_gene: TRBJ1-2
abundance: .
v_gene: TRBV28
len: 13
CDR3nt: TGTGCCACCCTATCCGGACAGAACTATGGCTACACCTTC
CDR3aa: CATLSGQNYGYTF

d_gene: TRBD1
j_gene: TRBJ2-1
abundance: once
v_gene: TRBV6-5
len: 15
CDR3nt: TGTGCCAGCAGTTACGGGACAGCAGGTTACAATGAGCAGTTCTTC
CDR3aa: CASSYGTAGYNEQFF

d_gene: .
j_gene: TRBJ1-5
abundance: .
v_gene: TRBV2
len: 14
CDR3nt: TGTGCCAGCACCCTCCAACAGGGTTATCAGCCCCAGCATTTT
CDR3aa: CASTLQQGYQPQHF

d_gene: TRBD1
j_gene: TRBJ1-4
abundance: .
v_gene: TRBV19
len: 16
CDR3nt: TGTGCCACTAAGTCTCTGCGACAGGGAATCGGAGAAAAACTGTTTTTT
CDR3aa: CATKSLRQGIGEKLFF

d_gene: TRBD2
j_gene: TRBJ2-3
abundance: .
v_gene: TRBV18
len: 16
CDR3nt: TGTGCCAGCTCACCCTGGGAGGGGTTCGGGACAGATACGCAGTATTTT
CDR3aa: CASSPWEGFGTDTQYF

d_gene: TRBD2
j_gene: TRBJ2-5
abundance: .
v_gene: TRBV7-9
len: 15
CDR3nt: TGTGCCAGCAGCTTCGGGTCTAGCGGGAGTGAGACCCAGTACTTC
CDR3aa: CASSFGSSGSETQYF

d_gene: TRBD1
j_gene: TRBJ1-2
abundance: .
v_gene: TRBV28
len: 18
CDR3nt: TGTGCCAGCAGTTTATATAATATTCGAGCAGGGGGAAACTATGGCTACACCTTC
CDR3aa: CASSLYNIRAGGNYGYTF

d_gene: .
j_gene: TRBJ2-3
abundance: .
v_gene: TRBV5-4
len: 13
CDR3nt: TGTGCCAGCAGCTTAGCCCTAGCAGATACGCAGTATTTT
CDR3aa: CASSLALADTQYF

d_gene: TRBD1
j_gene: TRBJ2-1
abundance: .
v_gene: TRBV9
len: 15
CDR3nt: TGTGCCAGCAGCGTAGGACAGGGTTCCTACAATGAGCAGTTCTTC
CDR3aa: CASSVGQGSYNEQFF

d_gene: TRBD1
j_gene: TRBJ2-5
abundance: once
v_gene: TRBV5-4
len: 15
CDR3nt: TGTGCCAGCAGCTCTCAGGACAGGGGAGGAGAGACCCAGTACTTC
CDR3aa: CASSSQDRGGETQYF

d_gene: TRBD1
j_gene: TRBJ2-1
abundance: .
v_gene: TRBV7-7
len: 16
CDR3nt: TGTGCTAGCAGCCCAGGGACAGGGGGCCTAAACAATGAGCAGTTCTTC
CDR3aa: CASSPGTGGLNNEQFF

d_gene: .
j_gene: TRBJ1-1
abundance: .
v_gene: TRBV6-5
len: 13
CDR3nt: TGTGCCAGCACCCCAACTTTGATCACTGAAGCTTTCTTT
CDR3aa: CASTPTLITEAFF

d_gene: .
j_gene: TRBJ1-2
abundance: .
v_gene: TRBV4-3
len: 15
CDR3nt: TGCGCCAGCAGCCAAGAAACAGGAGCTAACTATGGCTACACCTTC
CDR3aa: CASSQETGANYGYTF

d_gene: .
j_gene: TRBJ1-4
abundance: .
v_gene: TRBV6-5
len: 15
CDR3nt: TGTGCCAGCACCAGGTCTCGACAGCTTAATGAAAAACTGTTTTTT
CDR3aa: CASTRSRQLNEKLFF

d_gene: TRBD1
j_gene: TRBJ2-5
abundance: once
v_gene: TRBV15
len: 15
CDR3nt: TGTGCCACCAGCAGAGCCGGGACAGGGAAAGAGACCCAGTACTTC
CDR3aa: CATSRAGTGKETQYF

d_gene: .
j_gene: TRBJ2-5
abundance: .
v_gene: TRBV4-2
len: 15
CDR3nt: TGTGCCAGCAGCGAAAGATCTCGGGGTAAAGAGACCCAGTACTTC
CDR3aa: CASSERSRGKETQYF